The 8 T cell receptor beta chains below all came from one sample that was sequenced in a study of CD8+CD57+ T cells in acquired aplastic anemia. Sequencing was done on patients that had shown CD8+CD57+ cell expansion by flow cytometry. Genomic DNA, the template, was used for profiling of the TCR beta VDJ and CDR3. One entry per CDR3 protein, called by TCRdb with MiXCR from the reads. The table records 150,000 to 180,000 distinct CDR3 sequences, about 50% of them present only once. Sequencing was carried out using sorted CD4+, CD8+, or CD8+CD57+ T cells (not recorded which) from PBMCs. Receptors were obtained from a human donor with aplastic anemia.

The gene calls are TRBV15 and TRBJ2-7; D uncertain. CDR1 LNHNV and CDR2 YYDKDF come from the germline V gene (reference sequence). Trimming pared 0 bases from V and 3 bases from J, leaving 9 bases between. The CDR3 contains 14 residues. The CDR3 loop is CATSRDRISYEQYF. The CDR3 DNA reads TGTGCCACCAGCAGAGATCGAATTAGCTACGAGCAGTACTTC.

This clonotype showed up just a few times. The chain uses TRBV24-1 and TRBJ1-6, with D perhaps TRBD1 (5 bases). This CDR3 contains 15 residues. Trimming pared 5 bases from V and 8 bases from J, leaving 15 bases between. Per the germline V gene, CDR1 is KGHDR and CDR2 is SFDVKD. CDR3 DNA sequence: TGTGCCACCAGTGCCTTGACAGTCCCGGATTCACCCCTCCACTTT. Amino acid sequence: CATSALTVPDSPLHF.

This clonotype was seen only a few times. One base away lies a much larger clone, so this may be a sequencing read error. The V and J genes are TRBV11-2 and TRBJ2-7; 9 bases agree with TRBD2. CDR1 SGHAT and CDR2 FQNNGV come from the germline V gene. This CDR3 spans 15 amino acids. Trimming took 1 base from V and 5 from J; bases not matched to a gene: 6. The CDR3 region is CASSLGAGGRHEQYF. DNA for the CDR3: TGTGCCAGCAGCTTAGGAGCGGGGGGTAGGCACGAGCAGTACTTC.

Note on this clonotype: This may arise from a read error, as a much more abundant clone is one base away. This chain connects TRBV6-2 or TRBV6-3 to TRBJ1-1; D not certain. Germline V gene lookup returns CDR1 MNHEY and CDR2 SVGEGT. This CDR3 has 14 amino acids. The CDR3 coding sequence is TGTGCCAGCAGTACCCGGTCGTTGAACACTGACGCTTTCTTT. It codes for CASSTRSLNTDAFF.

The chain carries TRBV29-1 and TRBJ1-1; D ambiguous. The V gene's germline CDR1 is SQVTM and CDR2 ANQGSEA. CDR3 length: 12 amino acids. Trimming pared 4 bases from V and 4 bases from J, leaving 10 bases between. The CDR3 here is CSVVRERTEAFF. The DNA of the CDR3 is TGCAGCGTTGTGAGGGAGCGCACTGAAGCTTTCTTT. The complete variable domain, with remaining parts taken from reference TRBV29-1 and TRBJ1-1, reads SAVISQKPSRDICQRGTSLTIQCQVDSQVTMMFWYRQQPGQSLTLIATANQGSEATYESGFVIDKFPISRPNLTFSTLTVSNMSPEDSSIYLCSVVRERTEAFFGQGTRLTVV.

This clonotype has at least ten counts. J is TRBJ1-6 and V is TRBV14, with TRBD1 identical over 9 bases. V shed 4 bases and J 11 bases; nucleotides not matched to a gene: 6. The CDR3 totals 14 residues. CDR1 and CDR2 (germline): SGHDN, FVKESK. In DNA form, the CDR3 reads TGTGCCAGCAGCCCTCGGGACAGGGTGCCACCCCTCCACTTT. It yields the protein CASSPRDRVPPLHF.

The table lists this clonotype with a count of one. The chain is built from TRBV19 and TRBJ1-2; a possible D gene is TRBD1 (5 bases). The CDR3 has 14 residues. V was trimmed by 6 bases and J by 8 bases, leaving 19 bases between them. CDR1 LNHDA and CDR2 SQIVND come from the germline V gene (reference sequence). The CDR3 loop is CASSPPQGYRGYTF. In DNA, the CDR3 is TGTGCCAGTAGCCCACCTCAGGGCTACAGGGGCTACACCTTC. Full variable domain (remainder filled in from reference TRBV19 and TRBJ1-2): DGGITQSPKYLFRKEGQNVTLSCEQNLNHDAMYWYRQDPGQGLRLIYYSQIVNDFQKGDIAEGYSVSREKKESFPLTVTSAQKNPTAFYLCASSPPQGYRGYTFGSGTRLTVV.

The rearrangement joins TRBV7-8 to TRBJ2-7; D unclear. Germline values: CDR1 SGHVS, CDR2 FQNEAQ. With 9 bases removed from V and 6 bases from J, the gap between germline ends came to 18 bases. The CDR3 consists of 13 residues. The CDR3 nucleotides read TGTGCCAGTAGTACCGACGTGTGGGCCGAGCAGTACTTC. This codes for CASSTDVWAEQYF.